Below, 18 T cell receptor beta chains from the same sample are listed, as sequenced in a study of T cell responses to AZD1222 COVID-19 vaccine. Assay: immunoSEQ multiplex PCR; the TCRdb copy retains only in-frame clones and omits some. The sample consists of 90,000 to 120,000 clones, approximately 86% of them appearing once. Sequencing was performed on peripheral blood, taken on day 0 of AZD1222 vaccination. These receptors came from an adult in good health.

The genes are TRBV27 and TRBJ2-4; D possibly corresponds to TRBD1 (6 bases). The CDR3 length is 15 residues. The germline CDR1 and CDR2 sequences are MNHEY and SMNVEV (reference sequence). The V gene lost 4 bases and the J gene lost 3 bases, with 13 bases spanning the gap. CDR3 nucleotide sequence: TGTGCCAGCAGTTCCTCAACAGGGCTCAAAAACATTCAGTACTTC. It is translated as CASSSSTGLKNIQYF.

This chain uses TRBV4-3 with TRBJ1-1; D remains unclear. Deletions cut 0 bases from V and 1 base from J, with 6 bases between. Germline CDR1 is LGHNA and CDR2 is YSLEER. The CDR3 covers 14 residues. CDR3 nucleotides: TGCGCCAGCAGCCAAGATAGCAGGAACACTGAAGCTTTCTTT. This translates into CASSQDSRNTEAFF.

This chain joins TRBV7-9 and TRBJ2-1; 7 nucleotides line up with TRBD1. This CDR3 is built from 17 residues. The V segment lost 3 bases and the J segment 6 bases; nucleotides outside the gene matches: 14. Germline assignment: CDR1 SEHNR and CDR2 FQNEAQ (reference sequence). CDR3 nucleotide sequence: TGTGCCAGCAGCTTTACCGGGACAGCACCTTTTGGCAATGAGCAGTTCTTC. This translates into CASSFTGTAPFGNEQFF.

This clone has a handful of counts. The chain joins TRBV5-1 to TRBJ1-2; D gene uncertain. Trimming stripped 5 bases from V and 1 base from J, with 12 bases between. Germline V gene sequence: CDR1 SGHRS, CDR2 YFSETQ. The CDR3 covers 14 residues. The CDR3 DNA follows: TGCGCCAGCAGTCCCTACATGGTTAACTATGGCTACACCTTC. Protein sequence: CASSPYMVNYGYTF.

This rearrangement joins TRBV7-6 to TRBJ2-3; D unclear. The CDR3 is 15 residues long. The V end lost 4 bases, the J end lost 0 bases, and 11 bases lay between the germline ends. Germline lookup yields CDR1 SGHVS and CDR2 FNYEAQ. CDR3 DNA: TGTGCCAGCAGCTCACCATCCACTAGCACAGATACGCAGTATTTT. Amino acid sequence: CASSSPSTSTDTQYF.

The chain uses TRBV24-1 and TRBJ2-2; perhaps TRBD1 as D (5 bases). V lost 4 bases and J lost 0, with 11 bases in between. Germline loops: CDR1 KGHDR, CDR2 SFDVKD. The CDR3 extends over 16 amino acids. The CDR3 protein is CATSERQLANTGELFF. CDR3 DNA sequence: TGTGCCACCAGTGAACGACAGCTCGCGAACACCGGGGAGCTGTTTTTT.

This clone appeared once. The genes are TRBV27 and TRBJ1-5, with TRBD1 matching over 7 bases. Germline-derived CDR1 and CDR2 are MNHEY and SMNVEV (reference sequence). The CDR3 runs 14 residues. J gave up 6 bases and V 1 base, and 3 bases lay outside the gene matches. This chain's CDR3 is CASSLWGQTQPQHF. The CDR3 DNA sequence: TGTGCCAGCAGTTTATGGGGACAGACTCAGCCCCAGCATTTT.

This chain uses TRBV24-1 with TRBJ2-3, with D perhaps matching TRBD1 (6 bases). Between the trimmed V and J ends, which lost 5 bases and 1 base, there was a span of 9 bases. The CDR3 is 14 amino acids. The germline CDR1 and CDR2 sequences are KGHDR and SFDVKD. The CDR3 DNA is TGTGCCACCAGTGTTTCAGGGGGCACAGATACGCAGTATTTT. Amino acid sequence: CATSVSGGTDTQYF.

V is TRBV15 and J is TRBJ1-5, with D perhaps matching TRBD1 (6 bases). The CDR3 contains 18 residues. Deletions cut 4 bases from V and 2 bases from J, with 21 bases between. The germline gives CDR1 LNHNV, CDR2 YYDKDF (reference sequence). The CDR3 DNA reads TGTGCCACCAGCACCCAGACAGGTACCGGGTTCGGCAATCAGCCCCAGCATTTT. This gives the protein CATSTQTGTGFGNQPQHF. Combining the CDR3 with reference TRBV15 and TRBJ1-5 gives the whole variable domain DAMVIQNPRYQVTQFGKPVTLSCSQTLNHNVMYWYQQKSSQAPKLLFHYYDKDFNNEADTPDNFQSRRPNTSFCFLDIRSPGLGDTAMYLCATSTQTGTGFGNQPQHFGDGTRLSIL.

The chain is built from TRBV7-3 and TRBJ1-1; no definite D call. The germline gives CDR1 SGHTA, CDR2 FQGTGA. V gave up 1 base and J gave up 7 bases, with 10 bases separating them. This CDR3 is 13 amino acids long. The CDR3 bases are TGTGCCAGCAGCTTAAGGCTGGACGGTGAAGCTTTCTTT. Its translation is CASSLRLDGEAFF.

The chain couples TRBV7-8 to TRBJ1-2; TRBD1 might be the D (5 bases). The germline V gene encodes CDR1 SGHVS and CDR2 FQNEAQ. The CDR3 loop spans 16 amino acids. The V end was cut by 2 bases, the J end by 3 bases, with 16 bases between. In DNA, the CDR3 is TGTGCCAGCAGCTTATCGCGAGGGGTCGGGGACTATGGCTACACCTTC. The encoded protein is CASSLSRGVGDYGYTF.

The V gene is TRBV10-3, the J gene TRBJ1-1, with unresolved D. The CDR3 has 17 residues. Germline-derived CDR1 and CDR2 are ENHRY and SYGVKD. The V end was cut by 1 base, the J end by 1 base, with 16 bases between. CDR3 residues: CAISELRFGVRNTEAFF. DNA of the CDR3: TGTGCCATCAGTGAGTTGAGGTTCGGGGTACGGAACACTGAAGCTTTCTTT.

This clone was detected only once. The V gene is TRBV4-1, the J gene TRBJ1-4; 12 nucleotides agree with TRBD1. The CDR3 contains 17 residues. Germline V gives CDR1 MGHRA, CDR2 YSYEKL. The J segment lost 8 bases and the V segment lost 2 bases, leaving 9 bases of the junction unmatched. CDR3 sequence: CASSQPRDRGLREKLFF. Written as DNA, the CDR3 is TGCGCCAGCAGCCAACCCCGGGACAGGGGGCTCCGGGAAAAACTGTTTTTT.

The V gene is TRBV6-2 or TRBV6-3, the J gene TRBJ1-2; the D gene is possibly TRBD1 (5 bases). The germline V gene has CDR1 MNHEY and CDR2 SVGEGT. This CDR3 region has 15 residues. Trimming cost V 4 bases and J 4 bases, with 16 bases left between them. CDR3 sequence (DNA): TGTGCCAGCAGTTCGGGGGACGGGGGTCCCTATGGCTACACCTTC. Translating it yields CASSSGDGGPYGYTF.

This chain connects TRBV13 to TRBJ1-1, with 7 bases aligning to TRBD1. CDR3 size: 13 residues. Per germline, CDR1 PRHDT and CDR2 FYEKMQ (reference sequence). V was pared by 1 base and J by 9 bases, with 5 bases of the junction left unmatched. This CDR3 is CASSLEGAPKAFF. The DNA of the CDR3 is TGTGCCAGCAGCTTAGAGGGGGCGCCGAAAGCTTTCTTT.

The rearrangement joins TRBV12-5 to TRBJ2-1, with 12 bases identical to TRBD2. There are 15 residues in the CDR3. V lost 5 bases, J lost 3 bases, and 2 bases stayed unmatched. Germline values: CDR1 LGHNT, CDR2 FRNRAP. The CDR3 loop is CASGLAGGSYNEQFF. CDR3 bases: TGTGCTAGTGGTCTAGCGGGGGGGAGCTACAATGAGCAGTTCTTC.

This clone was seen a few times. The chain couples TRBV6-2 or TRBV6-3 to TRBJ1-4; D call uncertain. This CDR3 has 16 amino acids. The germline V gene has CDR1 MNHEY and CDR2 SVGEGT. V lost 4 bases and J lost 0, with 12 bases in between. The CDR3 here is CASSLATDSTNEKLFF. The CDR3 DNA follows: TGTGCCAGCAGTTTAGCTACAGACTCAACTAATGAAAAACTGTTTTTT.

The V and J genes are TRBV5-4 and TRBJ2-3; 7 nucleotides align to TRBD2. This CDR3 contains 14 residues. The ends lost 1 base at V and 4 bases at J; junction bases unmatched: 3. Germline V CDR1 and CDR2: SGHNT, YYREEE (reference sequence). The CDR3 sequence: CASSLKGGADTQYF. For the CDR3, the DNA is TGTGCCAGCAGCTTGAAGGGAGGGGCAGATACGCAGTATTTT.